A single sample gave rise to the 14 T cell receptor beta chains below, sequenced in a study of T-cell reconstitution after alpha-beta-depleted transplantation in children. TCRbeta library preparation incorporated unique molecular identifiers. TCRdb re-called the PCR reads through MiXCR, storing one row per CDR3 protein. The data contain about 540,000 distinct CDR3 sequences, approximately 30% of them seen just once; the ten biggest clones take up about 35%. The starting material was PBMCs, obtained before TCRalphabeta/CD19-depleted stem cell transplant. The receptor source for this set is a boy under two years old with Wiskott-Aldrich syndrome, due to receive a stem cell transplant.

This clonotype was counted only a few times. The chain combines TRBV7-9 with TRBJ2-6; D might be TRBD1 (5 bases). CDR1 SEHNR and CDR2 FQNEAQ come from the germline V gene (reference sequence). Trimming took 2 bases from V and 2 from J, leaving 13 bases between them. CDR3 size: 17 residues. As DNA, the CDR3 is TGTGCCAGCAGCTTATTTGGCAGGGTGACTGGGGCCAACGTCCTGACTTTC. Encoded protein: CASSLFGRVTGANVLTF.

The sample holds one count of this clonotype. A junction boundary mismatches the germline segment, possibly from a read error. The rearrangement joins TRBV4-2 to TRBJ2-1; a weak D match, TRBD2 (6 bases). Germline CDR1 is LGHNA and CDR2 is YNFKEQ. This CDR3 comprises 17 residues. The CDR3 bases are TGTGCCAGCAGCCAAGGACGGGGACTGTCAGCCTACAATGAGCAGCTCTTC. Its protein is CASSQGRGLSAYNEQLF.

This rearrangement joins TRBV7-9 to TRBJ1-4; unclear D gene. Trimming stripped 1 base from V and 10 bases from J, with 13 bases between. The CDR3 consists of 14 residues. From germline, CDR1 is SEHNR and CDR2 FQNEAQ (reference sequence). This CDR3 is CASSLEGRSGKLFF. As DNA, the CDR3 is TGTGCCAGCAGCTTAGAAGGTCGCAGTGGAAAACTGTTTTTT.

This clonotype was seen a few times. V and J are TRBV7-8 and TRBJ2-6; D is perhaps TRBD1 or TRBD2 (6 bases each). V lost 2 bases, J lost 1 base, and 21 bases lay in between. CDR3 size: 20 residues. Germline CDR1 SGHVS, CDR2 FQNEAQ. CDR3: CASSLFRWWRGRSGANVLTF. In DNA, the CDR3 is TGTGCCAGCAGCTTATTCCGGTGGTGGAGGGGGAGATCTGGGGCCAACGTCCTGACTTTC.

V is TRBV18 and J is TRBJ1-6; a possible D gene is TRBD1 (6 bases). CDR1 and CDR2 from the germline V gene are KGHSH and LQKENI. The length of the CDR3 is 13 residues. The V end was cut by 4 bases, the J end by 11 bases, with 12 bases between. The CDR3 reads CASSHTGPTPLHF. CDR3 DNA: TGTGCCAGCTCACACACAGGGCCAACACCCCTCCACTTT.

This chain uses TRBV5-1 with TRBJ2-5, with 7 bases aligning to TRBD2. Germline assignment: CDR1 SGHRS and CDR2 YFSETQ. The CDR3 sequence is 15 residues long. J was trimmed by 3 bases and V by 0 bases; bases with no gene match: 5. CDR3 in amino acids: CASSLGGLQKETQYF. CDR3 sequence (DNA): TGCGCCAGCAGCTTGGGGGGACTACAGAAAGAGACCCAGTACTTC. The entire variable domain, with the rest obtained from reference TRBV5-1 and TRBJ2-5, is as follows: KAGVTQTPRYLIKTRGQQVTLSCSPISGHRSVSWYQQTPGQGLQFLFEYFSETQRNKGNFPGRFSGRQFSNSRSEMNVSTLELGDSALYLCASSLGGLQKETQYFGPGTRLLVL.

This clonotype turned up a few times. The chain combines TRBV10-3 with TRBJ2-1, with 7 positions matching TRBD1. The germline CDR1 and CDR2 sequences are ENHRY and SYGVKD. The CDR3 is 15 amino acids. The trim removed 7 bases at V and 1 base at J, leaving 7 bases unmatched. The CDR3: CAITDRAQSYNEQFF. The DNA for the CDR3 is TGTGCCATCACCGACAGGGCCCAATCCTACAATGAGCAGTTCTTC.

V and J are TRBV7-9 and TRBJ2-2, with D possibly TRBD2 on 5 matching bases. The germline V gene encodes CDR1 SEHNR and CDR2 FQNEAQ (reference sequence). V was pared by 5 bases and J by 0 bases, with 10 bases between. The CDR3 covers 15 residues. The CDR3 region is CASSPRAANTGELFF. The CDR3, as DNA: TGTGCCAGCAGCCCGAGGGCAGCGAACACCGGGGAGCTGTTTTTT. Full variable domain (missing parts from reference TRBV7-9 and TRBJ2-2): DTGVSQNPRHKITKRGQNVTFRCDPISEHNRLYWYRQTLGQGPEFLTYFQNEAQLEKSRLLSDRFSAERPKGSFSTLEIQRTEQGDSAMYLCASSPRAANTGELFFGEGSRLTVL.

The chain employs TRBV6-5 and TRBJ2-3; maybe TRBD2 (6 bases). CDR1 MNHEY and CDR2 SVGAGI come from the germline V gene. This CDR3 spans 14 amino acids. Deletions cut 2 bases from V and 1 base from J, with 7 bases between. The CDR3 sequence is CASSYAGRTDTQYF. The CDR3 region has the DNA TGTGCCAGCAGTTACGCGGGACGCACAGATACGCAGTATTTT.

This sequence joins TRBV28 and TRBJ1-6; D is unresolved. This CDR3 spans 15 amino acids. Trimming shortened V by 6 bases and J by 5 bases, and 14 bases separated the two germline ends. CDR1 and CDR2 from the germline V gene are MDHEN and SYDVKM. The CDR3 region is CASSLRPEDNSPLHF. For the CDR3, the DNA is TGTGCCAGCAGCCTAAGACCAGAGGATAATTCACCCCTCCACTTT.

This clonotype was recorded a few times. The chain couples TRBV14 to TRBJ2-1; 11 bases map to TRBD2. Unmatched junction bases numbered 7, after V lost 4 bases and J lost 2 bases. Per germline, CDR1 SGHDN and CDR2 FVKESK. The CDR3 covers 17 residues. CDR3 amino acids: CASSPRVAGGPYNEQFF. CDR3 sequence (DNA): TGTGCCAGCAGCCCCCGGGTAGCGGGAGGGCCCTACAATGAGCAGTTCTTC.

A few counts support this clonotype. The DNA of the CDR3 is TGTGCCTGGGCCCCTCCACAGGGGGACACTGAAGCTTTCTTT. Its protein is CAWAPPQGDTEAFF. The chain recombines TRBV30 with TRBJ1-1, with 8 bases lining up with TRBD1. Germline V gene lookup returns CDR1 GTSNPN and CDR2 SVGIG (reference sequence). This CDR3 has 14 residues. Trimming at V came to 5 bases and at J to 3 bases, leaving 8 bases not matched to a gene.

The V call is TRBV14, the J call TRBJ2-1, with 11 bases that match TRBD1. Trimming at V came to 2 bases and at J to 2 bases, leaving 5 bases not matched to a gene. The germline V gene encodes CDR1 SGHDN and CDR2 FVKESK. The CDR3 runs 17 residues. CDR3 DNA: TGTGCCAGCAGCCAACCCCCGGGACAGGGGGCCTACAATGAGCAGTTCTTC. This codes for CASSQPPGQGAYNEQFF.

This clonotype was counted a few times. This chain links TRBV4-1 with TRBJ2-7; D is unclear. The germline CDR1 and CDR2 sequences are MGHRA and YSYEKL. V lost 1 base and J 2 bases, leaving 12 bases between the germline ends. CDR3 length: 15 residues. CDR3 in amino acids: CASSQGAQLPYEQYF. The CDR3 DNA is TGCGCCAGCAGCCAAGGGGCCCAGCTTCCCTACGAGCAGTACTTC.